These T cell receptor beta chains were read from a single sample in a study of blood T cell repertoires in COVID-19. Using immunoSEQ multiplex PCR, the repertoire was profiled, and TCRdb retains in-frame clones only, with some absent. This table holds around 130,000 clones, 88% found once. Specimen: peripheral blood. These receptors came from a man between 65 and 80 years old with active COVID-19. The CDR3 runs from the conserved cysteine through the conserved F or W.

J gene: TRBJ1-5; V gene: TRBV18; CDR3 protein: CASSPDRVGNQPQHF
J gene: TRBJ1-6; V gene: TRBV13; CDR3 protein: CASSLGREGSPLHF
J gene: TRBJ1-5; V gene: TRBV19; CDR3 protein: CASNRGLNQPQHF
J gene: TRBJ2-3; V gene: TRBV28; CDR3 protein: CASRPRLSASTDTQYF
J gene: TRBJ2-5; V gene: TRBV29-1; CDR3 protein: CSVESPREVQETQYF
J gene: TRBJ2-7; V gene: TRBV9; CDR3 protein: CASSVVDTEQYF
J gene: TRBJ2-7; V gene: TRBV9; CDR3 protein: CASSVAGGREQYF
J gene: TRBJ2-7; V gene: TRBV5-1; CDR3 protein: CASSFNPDRNEQYF
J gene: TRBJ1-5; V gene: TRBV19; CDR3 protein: CASSQQGNQPQHF
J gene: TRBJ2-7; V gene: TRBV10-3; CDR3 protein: CAISEMADEQYF
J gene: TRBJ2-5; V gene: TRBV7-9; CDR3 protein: CASSLDLAGVGETQYF
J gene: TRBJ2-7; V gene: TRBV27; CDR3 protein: CASSRQGTYEQYF
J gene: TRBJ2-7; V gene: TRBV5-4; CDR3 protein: CASSLGTGRWAYEQYF
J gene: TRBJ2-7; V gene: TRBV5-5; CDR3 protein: CASSVGQGEHYEQYF
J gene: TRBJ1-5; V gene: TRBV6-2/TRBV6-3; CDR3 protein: CASSRDRVSQPQHF
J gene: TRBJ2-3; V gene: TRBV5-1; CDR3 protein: CASSRGQGRTDTQYF